This section outlines one T cell receptor beta chain sequence together with its context. Its antigen is still unknown. No base quality information exists; no much larger clone differs at one position. V is trimmed back by 0 bases and J by 4 bases, and the junction contains 5 bases that no gene match accounts for. The CDR3 has 16 amino acids, counting the end cysteine and phenylalanine. Of the read, only the CDR3 DNA is kept; its 48 bases are in frame from base 1. The germline V gene specifies LGHNA as CDR1 and YSLEER as CDR2. This record belongs to a study of T cell changes during pregnancy in multiple sclerosis (dated by TCRdb to the late 2010s). For the wider study: Changes in the T cell repertoire over the course of pregnancy were examined in this study in women with multiple sclerosis.

Library preparation was by the immunoSEQ multiplex PCR assay. Sourced from immuneACCESS, this table was stored by TCRdb with only in-frame sequences that have V and J called. A share of the clones is absent; for the studies checked, an unresolved V gene accounts for under half, and the remainder has no known explanation. This sample is represented by about 73,000 clones; around 92% of them were singletons. The top ten constitute less than 3.5% of the sample. The sample consisted of peripheral blood, taken in the third trimester of pregnancy. This receptor chain uses TRBV4-3 and TRBJ2-3; a stretch of 9 junction bases matches TRBD2. The TCR comes from a female donor in good health, enrolled as a control in a pregnancy study. The sequenced DNA: TGCGCCAGCAGCCAAGAAGTTTGGACTAGCGCAGATACGCAGTATTTT. Translated, it reads CASSQEVWTSADTQYF.